This T cell receptor (beta chain) was identified in a study of blood T cell repertoires in COVID-19. Whole-study context: PBMCs, B-cell-depleted T cells, or T cells were the source of the cDNA or gDNA that made up the material.

CDR1 is SGHTA, CDR2 FQGNSA, per germline. The V end lost 5 bases, the J end lost 1 base, and 18 bases lay between the germline ends. The CDR3 is made up of 17 amino acids. The protocol was immunoSEQ multiplex PCR, while the TCRdb copy is restricted to in-frame clones and leaves out a portion. The profile shows about 170,000 clones, about 85% of them singletons. Source material: peripheral blood. The chain recombines TRBV7-2 with TRBJ2-1, with a possible D match to TRBD2 (6 bases). The TCR sequence derives from an elderly woman in a cohort sampled during active or convalescent COVID-19. The CDR3, as DNA: TGTGCCAGCAGCCCTTCCCTAGCGTCCCTATCCTACAATGAGCAGTTCTTC. It codes for CASSPSLASLSYNEQFF.